These 18 T cell receptor beta chains share one sample of origin, sequenced in a study of a mutant IDH1 vaccine in newly diagnosed glioma. Their cognate antigens are unknown. TCRdb's table, derived via immunoSEQ multiplex PCR, lists solely in-frame clones and lacks some. The top ten clones hold about 3.2% of a sample with about 56,000 clones, 83% of them seen once. Specified time point: week 47, end of study. The study gave 300 ug of mutant IDH1 20-mer peptide per vaccine dose, with topical imiquimod. The material was PBMCs, obtained from a glioma patient whose treatment included an IDH1 peptide vaccine. The receptors originated from a woman in her forties or fifties with glioma.

This clone has a single count. The chain joins TRBV6-1 to TRBJ2-5; D gene unclear. Germline-derived CDR1 and CDR2 are MNHNS and SASEGT. This CDR3 region has 12 residues. V shed 2 bases and J shed 5 bases, with 6 bases lying between them. CDR3 sequence (DNA): TGTGCCAGCAGTGAAAGTTCTGAGACCCAGTACTTC. It specifies CASSESSETQYF.

CDR3 nucleotide sequence: TGTGCCATCAGTGAGTCGATTACCTCTAACTATGGCTACACCTTC. Amino acid sequence: CAISESITSNYGYTF. This chain links TRBV10-3 with TRBJ1-2; unclear D gene. Between the trimmed V and J ends, which lost 0 bases and 0 bases, there was a span of 8 bases. The CDR3 has 15 residues. Germline loops: CDR1 ENHRY, CDR2 SYGVKD.

J is TRBJ2-5 and V is TRBV7-7, with a possible D match to TRBD2 (5 bases). Germline lookup yields CDR1 SSHAT and CDR2 FNYEAQ (reference sequence). The CDR3 has 13 residues. The CDR3 sequence is CATTGGYIETQYF. The CDR3 coding sequence is TGTGCTACTACCGGCGGGTACATAGAGACCCAGTACTTC.

V usage is TRBV2 and J usage is TRBJ2-5, with D perhaps matching TRBD2 (6 bases). V was clipped by 5 bases and J by 2 bases, with 21 bases between them. The germline gives CDR1 SNHLY, CDR2 FYNNEI. The CDR3 is 17 amino acids. Here the CDR3 DNA reads TGTGCCAGCAGTCCACTGAGCGGACTATCACTGCAAGAGACCCAGTACTTC. Encoded protein: CASSPLSGLSLQETQYF.

This clone was counted between two and nine times. V is TRBV11-2 and J is TRBJ2-2; D gene uncertain. The germline V gene encodes CDR1 SGHAT and CDR2 FQNNGV. With 4 bases removed from V and 5 bases from J, the gap between germline ends came to 14 bases. The CDR3 totals 15 residues. CDR3 amino acids: CASSSPFGQTGELFF. The CDR3 DNA reads TGTGCCAGCAGCTCCCCTTTTGGGCAAACCGGGGAGCTGTTTTTT.

The chain couples TRBV1 to TRBJ2-5; whether TRBD1, the table's D call, matches the DNA was not checked. TRBV1 is reported as a pseudogene. The CDR3 consists of 16 residues. In nucleotides, the CDR3 is TGCACCAGCAGCCAAGACTCTCACAGGGGCCAAGAGACCCAGTACTTC. Translating gives CTSSQDSHRGQETQYF.

This sequence joins TRBV6-6 and TRBJ2-7; tentatively, D is TRBD1 (6 bases). Germline CDR1 and CDR2: MNHNY and SVGAGI (reference sequence). The V and J ends lost 7 bases and 4 bases respectively, with 11 bases between them. The CDR3 covers 12 residues. CDR3 sequence (DNA): TGTGCCAGCACTGTACAGGGTTACGAGCAGTACTTC. This translates into CASTVQGYEQYF.

This chain joins TRBV4-1 and TRBJ2-1; 9 bases match TRBD1. The CDR3 extends over 15 amino acids. V lost 4 bases, J lost 7 bases, and 8 bases stayed unmatched. Looked up from germline, CDR1 is MGHRA and CDR2 is YSYEKL. The CDR3 coding sequence is TGCGCCAGCAGCCTGACCGGGACAGGGAGGAATGAGCAGTTCTTC. It specifies CASSLTGTGRNEQFF.

The chain recombines TRBV6-1 with TRBJ2-1, with D possibly being TRBD1 (6 bases). The ends were cut back, 8 bases at V and 9 bases at J, with 20 bases in the middle. Looked up from germline, CDR1 is MNHNS and CDR2 is SASEGT. The CDR3 loop spans 14 amino acids. CDR3 DNA sequence: TGTGCCAGCTTGGAGGCAGGGGCTGGGGGTGAGCAGTTCTTC. Translated: CASLEAGAGGEQFF.

The V gene is TRBV29-1, the J gene TRBJ2-7; the match to TRBD2 covers 8 bases. In germline, CDR1 is SQVTM, CDR2 ANQGSEA. This CDR3 contains 14 residues. J was trimmed by 5 bases and V by 2 bases; bases with no gene match: 8. CDR3 nucleotide sequence: TGCAGCGTTGAACTACGGGGGGGCTTGGACGAGCAGTACTTC. This codes for CSVELRGGLDEQYF.

The genes are TRBV18 and TRBJ2-2; no firm D call. The CDR3 totals 16 residues. Germline CDR1 is KGHSH and CDR2 is LQKENI. The ends were cut back, 4 bases at V and 1 base at J, with 13 bases in the middle. CDR3 amino acids: CASSQRQQMNTGELFF. The CDR3 DNA sequence: TGTGCCAGCTCACAAAGGCAGCAGATGAACACCGGGGAGCTGTTTTTT.

This sequence joins TRBV5-4 and TRBJ2-7; D possibly corresponds to TRBD2 (7 bases). CDR1 and CDR2 from the germline V gene are SGHNT and YYREEE (reference sequence). Trimming removed 4 bases from V and 2 bases from J, with 16 bases in between. The CDR3 is made up of 15 amino acids. The CDR3 sequence: CASSPKRDKTYEQYF. The CDR3 coding sequence is TGTGCCAGCAGCCCGAAGCGGGACAAGACCTACGAGCAGTACTTC.

V usage is TRBV9 and J usage is TRBJ1-1; possible D gene TRBD1, 5 bases. This CDR3 region has 15 residues. Germline values: CDR1 SGDLS, CDR2 YYNGEE. The V end lost 0 bases, the J end lost 1 base, and 10 bases lay between the germline ends. CDR3 sequence: CASSVGARGNTEAFF. CDR3 DNA: TGTGCCAGCAGCGTAGGAGCAAGGGGGAACACTGAAGCTTTCTTT. Filled out from reference TRBV9 and TRBJ1-1, the complete variable domain reads DSGVTQTPKHLITATGQRVTLRCSPRSGDLSVYWYQQSLDQGLQFLIQYYNGEERAKGNILERFSAQQFPDLHSELNLSSLELGDSALYFCASSVGARGNTEAFFGQGTRLTVV.

The chain carries TRBV2 and TRBJ1-2; 9 bases fit TRBD1. The CDR3 consists of 13 residues. Trimming cost V 8 bases and J 3 bases; bases outside gene matches: 4. CDR1 and CDR2 (germline): SNHLY, FYNNEI. CDR3 sequence reads: CASGWTGDYGYTF. CDR3 nucleotides: TGTGCCAGCGGCTGGACAGGGGACTATGGCTACACCTTC.

This clone was counted a single time. The V and J genes are TRBV6-4 and TRBJ2-1; 10 nucleotides match TRBD2. Germline V gene data show CDR1 as MRHNA and CDR2 as SNTAGT. The CDR3 is made up of 16 amino acids. Unmatched junction bases numbered 7, after V lost 2 bases and J lost 6 bases. CDR3 nucleotides: TGTGCCAGCAGTGACATAGCGGGGGGAGGTCCCAATGAGCAGTTCTTC. As protein: CASSDIAGGGPNEQFF.

V usage is TRBV6-5 and J usage is TRBJ1-1; D gene unclear. V lost 6 bases, J lost 7 bases, and 12 bases lay in between. The CDR3 has 12 amino acids. The germline V gene encodes CDR1 MNHEY and CDR2 SVGAGI. The DNA for the CDR3 is TGTGCCAGCAGAACTTCCTCGCTTGAAGCTTTCTTT. Protein product: CASRTSSLEAFF.

Only one count was recorded for this clone. The V gene is TRBV19, the J gene TRBJ2-3, with D perhaps being TRBD1 or TRBD2 (5 bases each). Germline V gives CDR1 LNHDA, CDR2 SQIVND (reference sequence). Trimming stripped 6 bases from V and 1 base from J, with 14 bases between. There are 15 residues in the CDR3. CDR3 sequence reads: CASSMGDSGTDTQYF. CDR3 bases: TGTGCCAGTAGCATGGGGGATAGCGGCACAGATACGCAGTATTTT.

The chain is built from TRBV19 and TRBJ2-3; 11 bases are shared with TRBD1. The CDR3 spans 14 residues. V lost 5 bases to trimming and J lost 5 bases; unmatched junction nucleotides: 3. Germline V gives CDR1 LNHDA, CDR2 SQIVND (reference sequence). The DNA for the CDR3 is TGTGCCAGTAGTGAGGACAGGGGGCGAGATACGCAGTATTTT. It specifies CASSEDRGRDTQYF.